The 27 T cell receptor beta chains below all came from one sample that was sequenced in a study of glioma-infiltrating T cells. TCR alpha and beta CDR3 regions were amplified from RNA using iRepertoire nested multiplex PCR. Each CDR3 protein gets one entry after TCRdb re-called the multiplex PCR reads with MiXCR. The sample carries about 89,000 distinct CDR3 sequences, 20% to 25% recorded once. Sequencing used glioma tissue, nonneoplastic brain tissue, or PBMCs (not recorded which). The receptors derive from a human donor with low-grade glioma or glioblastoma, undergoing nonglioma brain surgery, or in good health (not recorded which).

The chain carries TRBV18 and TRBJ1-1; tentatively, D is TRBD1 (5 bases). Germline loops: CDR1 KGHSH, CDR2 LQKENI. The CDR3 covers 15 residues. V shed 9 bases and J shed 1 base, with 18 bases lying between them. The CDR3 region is CARSPLTESNTEAFF. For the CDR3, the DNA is TGTGCCAGATCCCCGCTGACAGAGTCGAACACTGAAGCTTTCTTT. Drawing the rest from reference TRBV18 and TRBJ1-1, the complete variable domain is NAGVMQNPRHLVRRRGQEARLRCSPMKGHSHVYWYRQLPEEGLKFMVYLQKENIIDESGMPKERFSAEFPKEGPSILRIQQVVRGDSAAYFCARSPLTESNTEAFFGQGTRLTVV.

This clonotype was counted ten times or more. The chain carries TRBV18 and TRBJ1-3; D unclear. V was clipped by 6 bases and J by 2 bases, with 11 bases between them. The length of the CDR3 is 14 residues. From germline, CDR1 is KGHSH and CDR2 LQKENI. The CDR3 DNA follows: TGTGCCAGCTCCTGGACTGATACTGGAAACACCATATATTTT. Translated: CASSWTDTGNTIYF.

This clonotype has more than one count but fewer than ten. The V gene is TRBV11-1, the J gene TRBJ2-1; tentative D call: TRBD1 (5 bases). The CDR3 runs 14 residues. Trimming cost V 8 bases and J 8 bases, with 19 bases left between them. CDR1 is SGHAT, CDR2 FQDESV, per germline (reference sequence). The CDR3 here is CASYHQGPKHEQFF. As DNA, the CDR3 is TGTGCCAGCTATCATCAGGGCCCTAAACATGAGCAGTTCTTC.

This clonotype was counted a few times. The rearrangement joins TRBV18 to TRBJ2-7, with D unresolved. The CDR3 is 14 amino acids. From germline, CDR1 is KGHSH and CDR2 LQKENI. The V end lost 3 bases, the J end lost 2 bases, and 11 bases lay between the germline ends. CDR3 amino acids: CASSPAHLTYEQYF. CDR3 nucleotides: TGTGCCAGCTCACCGGCGCATCTTACCTACGAGCAGTACTTC.

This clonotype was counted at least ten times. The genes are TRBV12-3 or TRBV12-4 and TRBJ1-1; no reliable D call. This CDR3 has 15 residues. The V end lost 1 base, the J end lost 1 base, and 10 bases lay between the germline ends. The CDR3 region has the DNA TGTGCCAGCAGTTTAGAAGTAGGGTCGAACACTGAAGCTTTCTTT. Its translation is CASSLEVGSNTEAFF.

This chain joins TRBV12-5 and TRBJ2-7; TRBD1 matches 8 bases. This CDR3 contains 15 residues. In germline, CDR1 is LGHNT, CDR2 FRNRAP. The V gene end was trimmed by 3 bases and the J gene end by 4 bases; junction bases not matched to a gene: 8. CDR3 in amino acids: CASGLGQGSLYEQYF. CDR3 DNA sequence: TGTGCTAGTGGTTTAGGACAGGGCTCCCTATACGAGCAGTACTTC.

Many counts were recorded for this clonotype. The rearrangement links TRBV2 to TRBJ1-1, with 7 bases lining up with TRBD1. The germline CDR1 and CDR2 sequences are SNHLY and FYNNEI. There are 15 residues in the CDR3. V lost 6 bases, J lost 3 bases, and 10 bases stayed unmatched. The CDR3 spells CASRDTGAGDTEAFF. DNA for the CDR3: TGTGCCAGCAGGGATACAGGGGCCGGGGACACTGAAGCTTTCTTT. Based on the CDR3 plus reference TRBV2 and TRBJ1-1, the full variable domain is EPEVTQTPSHQVTQMGQEVILRCVPISNHLYFYWYRQILGQKVEFLVSFYNNEISEKSEIFDDQFSVERPDGSNFTLKIRSTKLEDSAMYFCASRDTGAGDTEAFFGQGTRLTVV.

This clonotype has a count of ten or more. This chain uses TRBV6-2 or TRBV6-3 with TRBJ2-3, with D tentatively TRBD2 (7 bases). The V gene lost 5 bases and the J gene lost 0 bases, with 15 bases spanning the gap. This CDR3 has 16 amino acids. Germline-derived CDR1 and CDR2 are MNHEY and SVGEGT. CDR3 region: CASSRRGRGSTDTQYF. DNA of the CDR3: TGTGCCAGCAGTCGACGGGGGCGGGGGAGCACAGATACGCAGTATTTT.

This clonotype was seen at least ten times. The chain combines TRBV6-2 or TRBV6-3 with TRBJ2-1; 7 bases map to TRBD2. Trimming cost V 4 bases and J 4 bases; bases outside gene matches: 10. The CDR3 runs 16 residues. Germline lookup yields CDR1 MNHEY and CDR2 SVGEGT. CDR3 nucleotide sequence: TGTGCCAGCAGTTCCATGCCGGGACTACATTACAATGAGCAGTTCTTC. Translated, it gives CASSSMPGLHYNEQFF.

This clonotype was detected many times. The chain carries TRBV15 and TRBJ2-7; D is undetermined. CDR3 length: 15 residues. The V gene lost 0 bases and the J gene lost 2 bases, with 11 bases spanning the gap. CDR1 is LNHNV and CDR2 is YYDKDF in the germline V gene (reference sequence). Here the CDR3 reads CATSRDLTSPYEQYF. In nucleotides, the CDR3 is TGTGCCACCAGCAGAGATTTAACTTCCCCCTACGAGCAGTACTTC.

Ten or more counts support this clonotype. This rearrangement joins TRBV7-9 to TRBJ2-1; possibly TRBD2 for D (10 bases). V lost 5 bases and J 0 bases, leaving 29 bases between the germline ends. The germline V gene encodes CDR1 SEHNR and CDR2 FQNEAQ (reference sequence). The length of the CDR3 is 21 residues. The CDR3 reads CASSPRAGQGTSGTSYNEQFF. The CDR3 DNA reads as TGTGCCAGCAGCCCAAGGGCGGGACAGGGCACTAGCGGGACCTCCTACAATGAGCAGTTCTTC. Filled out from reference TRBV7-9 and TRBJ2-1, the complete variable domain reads DTGVSQNPRHKITKRGQNVTFRCDPISEHNRLYWYRQTLGQGPEFLTYFQNEAQLEKSRLLSDRFSAERPKGSFSTLEIQRTEQGDSAMYLCASSPRAGQGTSGTSYNEQFFGPGTRLTVL.

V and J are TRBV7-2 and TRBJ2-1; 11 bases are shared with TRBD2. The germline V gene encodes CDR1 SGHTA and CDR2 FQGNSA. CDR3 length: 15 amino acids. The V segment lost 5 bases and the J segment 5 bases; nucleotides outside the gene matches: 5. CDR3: CASSPPSGGHNEQFF. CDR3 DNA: TGTGCCAGCAGCCCGCCTAGCGGGGGGCACAATGAGCAGTTCTTC.

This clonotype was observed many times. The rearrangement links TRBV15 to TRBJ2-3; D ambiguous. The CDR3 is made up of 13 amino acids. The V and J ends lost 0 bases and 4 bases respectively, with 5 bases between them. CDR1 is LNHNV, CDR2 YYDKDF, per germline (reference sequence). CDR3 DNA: TGTGCCACCAGCAGAGACTATCCAGATACGCAGTATTTT. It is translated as CATSRDYPDTQYF.

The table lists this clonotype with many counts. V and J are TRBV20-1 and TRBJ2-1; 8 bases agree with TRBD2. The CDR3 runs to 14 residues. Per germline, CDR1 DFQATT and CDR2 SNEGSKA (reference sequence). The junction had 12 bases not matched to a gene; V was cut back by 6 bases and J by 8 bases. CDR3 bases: TGCAGTGCCTTTAGACGGGAGGGGAGCCATGAGCAGTTCTTC. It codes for CSAFRREGSHEQFF.

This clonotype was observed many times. The CDR3, as DNA: TGTGCCAGCTCACCAGTAACGGGACGGGACTCTGGAAACACCATATATTTT. It specifies CASSPVTGRDSGNTIYF. The rearrangement joins TRBV18 to TRBJ1-3; the D gene is possibly TRBD1 (5 bases). Per the germline V gene, CDR1 is KGHSH and CDR2 is LQKENI. The CDR3 extends over 17 amino acids. V lost 2 bases, J lost 0 bases, and 14 bases lay in between.

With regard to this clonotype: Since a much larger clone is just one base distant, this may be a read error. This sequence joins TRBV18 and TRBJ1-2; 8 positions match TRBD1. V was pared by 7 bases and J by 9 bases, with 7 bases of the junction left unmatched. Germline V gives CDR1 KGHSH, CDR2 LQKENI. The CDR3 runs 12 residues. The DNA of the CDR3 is TGTGCCAGCTTACTGGGACAGGAACGCTACACCTTC. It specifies CASLLGQERYTF.

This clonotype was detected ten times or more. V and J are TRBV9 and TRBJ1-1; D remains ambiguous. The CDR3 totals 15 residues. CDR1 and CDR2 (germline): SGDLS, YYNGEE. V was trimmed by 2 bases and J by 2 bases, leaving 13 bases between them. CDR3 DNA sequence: TGTGCCAGCAGCGTCACTGAGAACAGAAACACTGAAGCTTTCTTT. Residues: CASSVTENRNTEAFF.

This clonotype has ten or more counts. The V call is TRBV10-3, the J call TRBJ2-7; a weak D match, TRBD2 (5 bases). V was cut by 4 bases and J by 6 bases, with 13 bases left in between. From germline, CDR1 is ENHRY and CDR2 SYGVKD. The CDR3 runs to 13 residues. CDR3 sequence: CAISVREKVEQYF. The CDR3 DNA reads TGTGCCATCAGTGTACGGGAAAAGGTCGAGCAGTACTTC.

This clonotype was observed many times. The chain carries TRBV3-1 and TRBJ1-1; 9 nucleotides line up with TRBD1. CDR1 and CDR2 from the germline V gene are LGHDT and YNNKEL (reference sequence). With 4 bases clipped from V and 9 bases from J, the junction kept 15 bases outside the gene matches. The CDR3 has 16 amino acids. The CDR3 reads CASSPSGQGLTTKAFF. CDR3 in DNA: TGTGCCAGCAGCCCTTCGGGACAGGGCCTCACTACGAAAGCTTTCTTT.

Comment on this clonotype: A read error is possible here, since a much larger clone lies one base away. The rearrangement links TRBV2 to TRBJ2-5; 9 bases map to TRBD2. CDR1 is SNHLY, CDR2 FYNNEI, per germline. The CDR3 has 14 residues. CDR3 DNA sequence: TGTTCCAGCAGTGCAAGGACTAGCGTCGGGACCCAGTACTTC. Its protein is CSSSARTSVGTQYF.

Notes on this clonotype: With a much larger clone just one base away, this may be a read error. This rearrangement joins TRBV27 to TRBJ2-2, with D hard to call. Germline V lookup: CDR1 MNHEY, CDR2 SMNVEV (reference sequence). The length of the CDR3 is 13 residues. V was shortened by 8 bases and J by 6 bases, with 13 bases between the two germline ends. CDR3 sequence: CASGPDSSGELFF. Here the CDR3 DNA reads TGTGCCAGCGGTCCTGACTCATCCGGGGAGCTGTTTTTT.

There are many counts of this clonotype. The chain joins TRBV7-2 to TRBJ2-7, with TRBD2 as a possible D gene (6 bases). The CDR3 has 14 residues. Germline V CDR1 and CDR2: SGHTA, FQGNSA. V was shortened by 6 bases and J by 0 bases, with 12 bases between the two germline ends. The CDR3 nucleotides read TGTGCCAGCAGAACCGGGGGATCCTCCTACGAGCAGTACTTC. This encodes CASRTGGSSYEQYF. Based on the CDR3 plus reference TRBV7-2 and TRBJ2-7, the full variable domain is GAGVSQSPSNKVTEKGKDVELRCDPISGHTALYWYRQSLGQGLEFLIYFQGNSAPDKSGLPSDRFSAERTGGSVSTLTIQRTQQEDSAVYLCASRTGGSSYEQYFGPGTRLTVT.

CDR3: CSAVSASFGEQFF. CDR3 nucleotides: TGCAGCGCTGTAAGTGCGTCCTTCGGTGAGCAGTTCTTC. This rearrangement joins TRBV29-1 to TRBJ2-1; D call uncertain. Trimming cost V 7 bases and J 9 bases, with 19 bases left between them. Germline V CDR1 and CDR2: SQVTM, ANQGSEA. The CDR3 totals 13 residues.

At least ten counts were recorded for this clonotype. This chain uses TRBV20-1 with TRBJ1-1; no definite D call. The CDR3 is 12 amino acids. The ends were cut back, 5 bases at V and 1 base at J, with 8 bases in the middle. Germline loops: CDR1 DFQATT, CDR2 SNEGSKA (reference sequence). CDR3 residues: CSAVGGNTEAFF. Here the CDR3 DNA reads TGCAGTGCTGTGGGAGGGAACACTGAAGCTTTCTTT.

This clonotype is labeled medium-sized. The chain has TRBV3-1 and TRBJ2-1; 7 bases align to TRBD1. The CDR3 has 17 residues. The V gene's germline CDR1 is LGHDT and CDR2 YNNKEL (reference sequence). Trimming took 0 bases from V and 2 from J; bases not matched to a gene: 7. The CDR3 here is CASSQEGGQVAYNEQFF. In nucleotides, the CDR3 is TGTGCCAGCAGCCAAGAAGGCGGACAGGTAGCCTACAATGAGCAGTTCTTC.

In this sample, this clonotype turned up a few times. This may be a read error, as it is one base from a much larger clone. The CDR3 DNA sequence: TGTGCCAGCTCGGACGGCGCCACAGATACGCAGTGTTTT. Amino acids: CASSDGATDTQCF. The rearrangement uses TRBV18 and TRBJ2-3; no clear D gene. CDR3 length equals 13 residues. The V gene's germline CDR1 is KGHSH and CDR2 LQKENI.

CDR3 nucleotide sequence: TGCAGTGCTAGCGGGAGTATAGCAGATACGCAGTATTTT. It translates to CSASGSIADTQYF. The chain recombines TRBV20-1 with TRBJ2-3, with a tentative D call TRBD2 (6 bases). This CDR3 contains 13 residues. Deletions cut 3 bases from V and 4 bases from J, with 11 bases between. The germline V gene encodes CDR1 DFQATT and CDR2 SNEGSKA (reference sequence).